This T cell receptor beta chain was identified in a study of blood T cell repertoires in COVID-19. Germline CDR1 is LGHDT and CDR2 is YNNKEL (reference sequence). Trimming removed 6 bases at V and 6 bases at J, with 15 bases between. The CDR3 sequence is 13 residues long. Authors' data handling: Scientists estimated how many nucleated cells there were by amplifying reference gene primers. Here immunoSEQ multiplex PCR was the method, and the copy in TCRdb shows in-frame clones only, minus some. V and J calls and clone size are as listed in that table; D and trimming were resolved from the DNA. The sample lists about 400,000 clones; roughly 90% were seen once.

Material for sequencing was peripheral blood. The chain is built from TRBV3-1 (or the pseudogene TRBV3-2) and TRBJ2-7; D may be TRBD1 (6 bases). The TCR was taken from a man aged 35 to 55 with acute or convalescent COVID-19. Here the CDR3 reads CASSRKGGREQYF. DNA for the CDR3: TGTGCCAGCAGTCGAAAAGGGGGTCGCGAGCAGTACTTC.